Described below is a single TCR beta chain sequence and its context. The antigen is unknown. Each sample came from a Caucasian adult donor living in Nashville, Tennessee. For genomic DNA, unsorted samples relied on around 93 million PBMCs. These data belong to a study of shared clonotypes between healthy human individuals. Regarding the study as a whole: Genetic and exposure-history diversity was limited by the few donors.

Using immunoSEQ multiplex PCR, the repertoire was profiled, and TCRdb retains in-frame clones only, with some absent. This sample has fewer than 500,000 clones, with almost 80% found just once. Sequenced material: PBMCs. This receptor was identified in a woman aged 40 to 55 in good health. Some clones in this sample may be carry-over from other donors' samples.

The DNA of the CDR3 is TGTGCCAGCAGTGAATCGACAGGGGGGGATGAAAAACTGTTTTTT. Amino acids: CASSESTGGDEKLFF. The chain couples TRBV6-1 to TRBJ1-4; 9 bases fit TRBD1. CDR3 length equals 15 residues. From germline, CDR1 is MNHNS and CDR2 SASEGT. V shed 2 bases, J shed 6 bases, and the junction held 4 bases outside the gene matches.